This TCR beta chain originates from a study of blood T cell repertoires in COVID-19. Turning to the study itself: The samples span acute and convalescent COVID-19 from the United States, Italy and Spain. In each case, the material was cDNA or gDNA derived from T cells, B-cell-depleted T cells, or PBMCs.

Germline CDR1 reads GTSNPN; CDR2 reads SVGIG (reference sequence). The J segment lost 2 bases and the V segment lost 5 bases, leaving 6 bases of the junction unmatched. The CDR3 is 15 residues long. Per the original methods: Estimates of nucleated cell counts were drawn from the amplification of reference gene primers. Repertoires were generated with immunoSEQ multiplex PCR, while TCRdb's copy carries only in-frame clones and drops some. The DNA gave D and trimming, while V, J and clone size come from that table. The profile shows about 35,000 clones, 85% of them singletons. This clone has just a few counts.

V and J are TRBV30 and TRBJ2-1; 10 bases are a match to TRBD2. The sequence came from a man in his 60s with active or convalescent COVID-19. The source material was peripheral blood. CDR3 residues: CAWDEAGGAYNEQFF. DNA of the CDR3: TGTGCCTGGGACGAAGCGGGAGGGGCCTACAATGAGCAGTTCTTC.